This T cell receptor (beta chain) was recorded in a study of T cells in Graves' hyperthyroidism and ophthalmopathy. Diagnoses were made from clinical symptoms, serum measures (thyroxine and TRAb), thyroid ultrasound and orbital computed tomography. The germline CDR1 and CDR2 sequences are DFQATT and SNEGSKA (reference sequence). The CDR3 covers 15 residues. With V trimmed by 0 bases and J by 0 bases, 4 bases remained unmatched. Researchers took RNA transcripts and amplified the TCR beta CDR3 regions from them. HTBI primers were used for first-round RT-PCR of the TCR CDR3. TCRdb analysed the multiplex PCR reads with MiXCR anew, one entry per CDR3 protein. In the table there are approximately 400,000 distinct CDR3 sequences, around a quarter of which are singletons.

This clonotype was obtained from a man aged 50 or older with Graves' hyperthyroidism. V usage is TRBV20-1 and J usage is TRBJ1-1; 7 bases map to TRBD1. Material for sequencing was blood. CDR3 amino acids: CSARDGTVMNTEAFF. CDR3 DNA: TGCAGTGCTAGAGACGGGACAGTGATGAACACTGAAGCTTTCTTT.